The 25 T cell receptor beta chains below all came from one sample that was sequenced in a study of CXCR3-negative and CXCR3-positive naive CD8 T cells. Study-wide findings and caveats: Naive cells with CXCR3 showed TRB CDR3s that were more hydrophobic than those in CXCR3-negative naive cells.

Each TRB cDNA library was prepared by 5' RACE (with UMI labels). TCRdb reprocessed the 5' RACE reads and keeps a single row for each CDR3 protein, giving no DNA. This sample's clone table lists over 100,000 distinct CDR3 sequences. Their specific antigens are unknown. Sequenced sample: naive CXCR3+ CD8+ T cells from blood. This sample's subset: CD45RO-CCR7+CD27+CD95- naive CD8+ T cells expressing CXCR3 (TNR3+). The receptors derive from a human donor in good health. Some clones in this sample may be carry-over from other donors' samples.

The V and J genes are TRBV29-1 and TRBJ2-1. Per germline, CDR1 SQVTM and CDR2 ANQGSEA. CDR3 size: 12 residues. The CDR3: CSVESSEGWQFF.

The chain carries TRBV20-1 and TRBJ2-7; TCRdb names TRBD1, which stays unverified in the absence of DNA. The CDR3 extends over 16 amino acids. CDR1 and CDR2 (germline): DFQATT, SNEGSKA (reference sequence). This CDR3 is CSARAYMTGSSYEQYF.

V is TRBV28 and J is TRBJ2-2; TCRdb returns TRBD2, unconfirmable since there is no DNA. Germline V gene sequence: CDR1 MDHEN, CDR2 SYDVKM. CDR3 length equals 13 residues. CDR3 residues: CASSRGGTGELFF.

The chain employs TRBV29-1 and TRBJ2-3; TCRdb selects TRBD1, and the lack of DNA leaves this call unchecked. Germline CDR1 is SQVTM and CDR2 is ANQGSEA. The CDR3 covers 14 residues. The CDR3 sequence is CSVETGESTDTQYF.

This sequence joins TRBV6-5 and TRBJ2-2; as DNA is missing, the TRBD2 call by TCRdb cannot be tested. Germline values: CDR1 MNHEY, CDR2 SVGAGI. The CDR3 is 15 residues long. The CDR3 loop reads CASSSVEGSPGELFF.

The chain employs TRBV6-6 and TRBJ2-1; TCRdb outputs TRBD2, but without DNA this stays unchecked. The CDR3 length is 23 residues. The germline gives CDR1 MNHNY, CDR2 SVGAGI (reference sequence). The CDR3 protein is CASRGEWLPGLEYLSFSYNEQFF.

V is TRBV12-3 or TRBV12-4 and J is TRBJ1-5; TCRdb designates TRBD1, a call that cannot be tested without DNA. The CDR3 covers 15 residues. CDR3 residues: CASSRTGLSNQPQHF.

The chain couples TRBV4-1 to TRBJ1-1; TCRdb names TRBD1, which stays unverified in the absence of DNA. The CDR3 sequence is 16 residues long. Germline CDR1 reads MGHRA; CDR2 reads YSYEKL. The CDR3 spells CASSQAAVGGSTEAFF.

The chain couples TRBV2 to TRBJ1-5; TCRdb proposes TRBD1, but this gene call is untestable without DNA. The CDR3 is 15 amino acids. The germline gives CDR1 SNHLY, CDR2 FYNNEI. The CDR3 loop is CASLKSRESNQPQHF.

This chain joins TRBV15 and TRBJ2-2; TCRdb's D gene call, TRBD2, goes unchecked for lack of DNA. The CDR3 sequence is 17 residues long. CDR1 and CDR2 (germline): LNHNV, YYDKDF (reference sequence). CDR3 amino acids: CATSRDRMRASTGELFF.

The rearrangement uses TRBV27 and TRBJ2-2; TCRdb reports TRBD1, a call that lacks DNA to check it against. This CDR3 contains 16 residues. CDR1 is MNHEY, CDR2 SMNVEV, per germline (reference sequence). This CDR3 reads CASSFPQGLSTGELFF.

CDR3 loop: CASSFSGHLDEKLFF. The chain is built from TRBV7-9 and TRBJ1-4; checking the TCRdb D call of TRBD1 is not possible without DNA. The CDR3 extends over 15 amino acids. CDR1 and CDR2 (germline): SEHNR, FQNEAQ (reference sequence).

V and J are TRBV14 and TRBJ2-1. This CDR3 region has 14 residues. The germline gives CDR1 SGHDN, CDR2 FVKESK. The CDR3 sequence: CASSLITYYNEQFF. Drawing the rest from reference TRBV14 and TRBJ2-1, the complete variable domain is EAGVTQFPSHSVIEKGQTVTLRCDPISGHDNLYWYRRVMGKEIKFLLHFVKESKQDESGMPNNRFLAERTGGTYSTLKVQPAELEDSGVYFCASSLITYYNEQFFGPGTRLTVL.

The CDR3 loop reads CASSQEDKANYGYTF. The V gene is TRBV4-2, the J gene TRBJ1-2; TCRdb reports TRBD1, a call that lacks DNA to check it against. CDR1 is LGHNA, CDR2 YNFKEQ, per germline. The CDR3 runs 15 residues.

V is TRBV4-3 and J is TRBJ1-5. The CDR3 runs to 15 residues. CDR1 and CDR2 from the germline V gene are LGHNA and YSLEER. The CDR3: CASSQDSQSNQPQHF.

The chain uses TRBV2 and TRBJ1-2; the TRBD1 assignment by TCRdb is unverifiable without DNA. The CDR3 runs 15 residues. Germline CDR1 reads SNHLY; CDR2 reads FYNNEI. CDR3 residues: CASSEAGTGGYGYTF.

This rearrangement joins TRBV12-3 or TRBV12-4 to TRBJ2-1; TCRdb outputs TRBD2, but without DNA this stays unchecked. This CDR3 region has 16 residues. This CDR3 reads CASSPPGFPFYNEQFF.

The chain combines TRBV7-6 with TRBJ2-5; TCRdb's D call of TRBD2 is untestable without DNA. Germline CDR1 is SGHVS and CDR2 is FNYEAQ. The CDR3 length is 13 residues. The CDR3 loop reads CASSSSGRETQYF.

This chain connects TRBV4-2 to TRBJ2-5; TCRdb returns TRBD2, unconfirmable since there is no DNA. Germline-derived CDR1 and CDR2 are LGHNA and YNFKEQ. The CDR3 runs to 16 residues. The chain's CDR3 is CASSQSSSGAKETQYF.

The V gene is TRBV27, the J gene TRBJ2-2; the TRBD2 assignment by TCRdb is unverifiable without DNA. Germline V gives CDR1 MNHEY, CDR2 SMNVEV (reference sequence). The CDR3 loop spans 15 amino acids. CDR3 sequence: CASGREGLISGELFF.

V usage is TRBV6-6 and J usage is TRBJ2-5; checking the TCRdb D call of TRBD2 is not possible without DNA. CDR1 and CDR2 (germline): MNHNY, SVGAGI (reference sequence). The CDR3 is 17 amino acids. CDR3 sequence reads: CASSISLRLAGVETQYF.

The chain recombines TRBV7-9 with TRBJ2-4; TCRdb calls TRBD1, which cannot be checked without DNA. Germline CDR1 SEHNR, CDR2 FQNEAQ (reference sequence). CDR3 size: 16 residues. CDR3 residues: CASSAGQLLAKNIQYF.

The rearrangement uses TRBV29-1 and TRBJ2-1; TCRdb picks TRBD1, but there is no DNA to check that call. Germline assignment: CDR1 SQVTM and CDR2 ANQGSEA. The length of the CDR3 is 13 residues. CDR3 amino acids: CSAQGVGGGEQLF.

The chain links TRBV11-2 to TRBJ2-7. The CDR3 has 11 amino acids. Looked up from germline, CDR1 is SGHAT and CDR2 is FQNNGV. The CDR3 loop is CASSLIYEQYF.

The CDR3 here is CASSLDRQTQYF. The chain couples TRBV12-3 or TRBV12-4 to TRBJ2-5. The CDR3 contains 12 residues.